A single TCR beta chain is shown here with its context. Its antigen is not known. The sample belongs to a study of identical twins. Trimming took off 7 bases at V and 0 bases at J, with 15 bases between the two ends. There are 15 residues in the CDR3. TCRdb redid the calling of the 5' RACE reads with MiXCR, one entry per CDR3 protein. Of about 530,000 distinct CDR3 sequences in the sample, under 25% were seen once. Findings and limits, study-wide: Reduced insertions were recorded for abundant cord blood beta clonotypes, with no such pattern in memory repertoires. Monozygotic twin pairs showed more out-of-frame TCR alpha sharing than models estimated.

This same sample was also taken into another study, of yellow fever vaccine responses in identical twins.

The specimen sequenced was CD4+ T cells sorted from blood. The sequence was collected from a woman aged 18-29 years in good health. This chain links TRBV12-3 or TRBV12-4 with TRBJ1-1; tentatively, D is TRBD1 (5 bases). This chain's CDR3 is CASTGMGELNTEAFF. The CDR3 region has the DNA TGTGCCAGCACCGGTATGGGGGAGTTGAACACTGAAGCTTTCTTT.